Below, one TCR beta chain is given with its context. The antigen this receptor binds is unknown. Per-base quality was not reported, and no clone a single base away is much larger than it. The data originate from a study of CD8 T cells in Susac syndrome (dated by TCRdb to 2018 to 2020). Broadly, across the study: Of the Susac syndrome patients who were sequenced, under 10 were in clinical remission while six had clinically active disease. At blood withdrawal, Susac syndrome patients were therapy-naive, treated with corticosteroids (with IVIg additionally given to some), or treated with IVIg alone. The clonality of the CD8+ T cell repertoire was compared across some eleven healthy donors, around 14 Susac syndrome patients and around 15 multiple sclerosis patients. Repertoire sequencing was used to test whether CD8+ T cell activation and differentiation in Susac syndrome was antigen driven. What the research found in general, with its limitations: Susac syndrome CD8+ repertoires showed clonal expansion, highest in CD8+ TEMRA cells and greater in clinically active than remitting patients. The study acknowledged that relatively few individuals were included in the TCR sequencing and HLA analysis. Sixteen and five Susac-specific public clones were found in the total CD8+ and CD8+ TEMRA repertoires, respectively.

RNA was extracted using the RNeasy kit, and roughly 0.5 to 1 ug of the RNA was reverse transcribed with random hexamers. The immunoSEQ multiplex PCR assay, covering 54 Vbeta and 13 Jbeta segments, was used to amplify TCR beta CDR3 regions. To correct PCR amplification bias, a synthetic template baseline was used for both primer optimization and computational correction. The original pipeline was this. Reads were assigned to V, D and J genes according to IMGT and analyzed in immunoSEQ Analyzer, with only productive sequences retained. Clonality was calculated as one minus the Shannon entropy normalized by log2 of the number of productive unique sequences. For each patient and control, public and private clones were evaluated within the 100 most prevalent clones. Clones were defined as Susac-specific if absent from the healthy and MS cohorts, from around 1,000 published viral clones and from other ImmuneACCESS disease sequences. The raw public reads went through TCRdb reprocessing: fastp at Q25, MiXCR clone calling, in-frame beta chains kept. Every distinct CDR3 protein forms one entry, paired with its most common genes and DNA. For this entry, the V and J calls and clone size follow TCRdb and not the study's own pipeline. For this sample the table gives fewer than 140,000 distinct CDR3 sequences, of which approximately 94% were detected only once. The ten top clones hold roughly 0.43% of the sample.

Trimming takes 7 bases off V and 3 bases off J; junction bases not matched to a gene: 7. Via the germline V gene, CDR1 is SGHTA and CDR2 FQGTGA. Measured from the cysteine to the phenylalanine, the CDR3 is 14 residues long. Just CDR3 DNA is preserved here, 42 bases in frame from base 1. Peripheral blood CD8+ and CD4+ T cells from healthy donors, Susac syndrome patients and multiple sclerosis patients were profiled using high-throughput TCR beta sequencing. The Susac syndrome patients fulfilled recently defined diagnostic criteria for either definite or probable disease. Bulk CD8+ and CD4+ T cells were purified magnetically by negative isolation, whereas CD8+ TEMRA cells were enriched by FACS. Blood was drawn into EDTA tubes, processed within 24 hours, and PBMCs were isolated by density gradient centrifugation. PBMCs intended for TCR sequencing were frozen in liquid nitrogen and were later thawed in a 37 degrees C water bath. A purity of at least 90% was achieved for sorted or isolated CD4+, CD8+ and CD8+ TEMRA cells.

This clonotype was sampled from a human donor with Susac syndrome. The sample consisted of CD8+ T cells from PBMCs. The chain uses TRBV7-3 and TRBJ2-5, and 8 bases in between align with TRBD2. The DNA sequence is as follows: TGTGCCAGCAATAACGGGGGGGCGGAAGAGACCCAGTACTTC. Translated, it gives CASNNGGAEETQYF.